This T cell receptor (beta chain) was found in a study of blood T cell repertoires in COVID-19. Patients at the Seattle site were enrolled during active infection and followed longitudinally. This CDR3 contains 14 residues. Between the trimmed V and J ends, which lost 1 base and 5 bases, there was a span of 9 bases. CDR1 is SGHTA and CDR2 is FQGNSA in the germline V gene. TCRdb's table, derived via immunoSEQ multiplex PCR, lists solely in-frame clones and lacks some. The sample shows hundreds of thousands of clones, roughly nine tenths of them seen only once. The chain combines TRBV7-2 with TRBJ2-1; the D is unclear. The specimen was peripheral blood. The sequence was obtained from a woman aged 25-40 years with COVID-19, enrolled during active disease. The CDR3: CASSLDPTDNEQFF. CDR3 bases: TGTGCCAGCAGCTTAGACCCGACTGACAATGAGCAGTTCTTC.